This T cell receptor beta chain was sequenced for a study of blood T cell repertoires in COVID-19 (dated by TCRdb to the early 2020s). Regarding the complete study: The collaborator samples originated in the United States, Italy and Spain and spanned the acute and convalescent phases of COVID-19. The material from the prospective study consisted of cDNA or gDNA derived from T cells, B-cell-depleted T cells, or PBMCs. Subjects who had been exposed to COVID-19, were actively infected with it, or had recovered from it provided the deeply sampled blood TCRbeta repertoires that made up the dataset. The repertoires were released in a freely available public database meant as a resource for research on the immune response to SARS-CoV-2. The samples were drawn from the first 160 participants of the ongoing ImmuneRACE study and from 950 to 1,500 subjects provided by 6 global collaborators. Nearly every sample came with metadata listing a de-identified subject ID, COVID-19 status, age in years and sex. HLA class I and class II types, where available, came from metadata supplied by the sample provider rather than from assay-based typing. Study-level results and caveats: How much clinical and demographic metadata was included differed by source and by participant, and the metadata was provided uncurated.

From a lookup of the germline V gene, CDR1 and CDR2 are LGHNA and YSLEER. From cysteine to phenylalanine, the CDR3 is 15 amino acids long. The only DNA kept is the CDR3, 45 bases in frame from the first base. V is reduced by 0 bases and J by 3 bases, leaving a spacing of 11 bases between them. In the prospective study, participants were roughly 18 to 95 years old, resided in about two dozen geographic areas of the United States, and were enrolled through a virtual design. To assign participants to cohorts, the prospective study relied on clinical history that participants themselves reported in a screening survey and a study questionnaire. For ImmuneRACE Cohort 3, a participant was defined as recovered based on two consecutive negative NP/OP PCR tests, clearance by a healthcare professional, or resolution of symptoms. In the prospective study, mobile phlebotomists collected whole blood, serum and a nasopharyngeal or oropharyngeal swab from each participant. Additional blood draws and questionnaires over a 2-month period could optionally be provided by prospective study participants. Before DNA extraction, prospective study blood samples were shipped either frozen or at room temperature.

TCRbeta CDR3 regions were amplified from genomic DNA using the immunoSEQ Assay, a bias-controlled multiplex PCR. The original methods were these. The number of nucleated cells in each sample was estimated by amplification of reference gene primers within the assay. To quantify the absolute abundance of each unique TCRbeta CDR3 rearrangement, sequence reads were collapsed and filtered. Productive Simpson clonality was computed per sample as the square root of Simpson's diversity index over productive rearrangements. What TCRdb holds here is the immuneACCESS table cut down to in-frame rearrangements. Part of the clones is not present; checked against another copy, under half of the missing clones reflect an unresolved V gene, and the others are unexplained. V and J calls and clone size come straight from that table; D and trimming were deduced from the DNA. The sample table records over 200,000 clones; about four fifths of these occur just once. The ten largest clones represent around 1.8% of the sample.

For this clone: Its antigen specificity is not known. One base away there is no much larger clone; base qualities are not given.

Sequencing was done on a sample of PBMCs or T cells enriched from blood (not recorded which). This receptor was taken from a man in his 60s who had recovered from COVID-19. The chain was built from TRBV4-3 and TRBJ1-2, with no reliable assignment of the D segment. The DNA sequence is TGCGCCAGCAGCCAAGATATGGGCAGTTACTATGGCTACACCTTC. This sequence encodes CASSQDMGSYYGYTF.